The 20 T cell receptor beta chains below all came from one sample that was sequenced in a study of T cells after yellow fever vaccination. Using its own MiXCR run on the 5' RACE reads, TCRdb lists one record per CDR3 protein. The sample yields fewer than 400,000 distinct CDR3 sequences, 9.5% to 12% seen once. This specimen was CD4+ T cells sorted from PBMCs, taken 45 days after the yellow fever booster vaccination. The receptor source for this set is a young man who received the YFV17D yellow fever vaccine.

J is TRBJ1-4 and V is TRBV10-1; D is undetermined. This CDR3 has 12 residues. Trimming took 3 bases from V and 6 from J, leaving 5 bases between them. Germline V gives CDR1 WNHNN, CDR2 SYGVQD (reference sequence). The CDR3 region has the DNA TGCGCCAGCAGTGACCAAGATGAAAAACTGTTTTTT. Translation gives CASSDQDEKLFF.

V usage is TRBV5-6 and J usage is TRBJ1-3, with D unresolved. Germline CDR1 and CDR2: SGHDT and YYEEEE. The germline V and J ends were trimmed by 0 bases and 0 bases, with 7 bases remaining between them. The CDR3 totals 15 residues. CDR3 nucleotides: TGTGCCAGCAGCTTGGAAATCACCTCTGGAAACACCATATATTTT. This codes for CASSLEITSGNTIYF.

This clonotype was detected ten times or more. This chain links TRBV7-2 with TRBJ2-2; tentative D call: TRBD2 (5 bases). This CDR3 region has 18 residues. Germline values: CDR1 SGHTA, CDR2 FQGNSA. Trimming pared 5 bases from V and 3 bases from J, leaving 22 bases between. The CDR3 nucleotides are TGTGCCAGCAGCACACCACCGGGATCCCTTTCGGACACCGGGGAGCTGTTTTTT. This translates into CASSTPPGSLSDTGELFF.

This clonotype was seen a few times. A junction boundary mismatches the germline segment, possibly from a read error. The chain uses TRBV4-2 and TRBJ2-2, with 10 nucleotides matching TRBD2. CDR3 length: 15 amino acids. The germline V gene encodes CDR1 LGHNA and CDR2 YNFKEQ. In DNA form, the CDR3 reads TGTGCCAGCGGCCAAGGACTAGCGGACACCGGGGAGCTGTTTTTT. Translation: CASGQGLADTGELFF.

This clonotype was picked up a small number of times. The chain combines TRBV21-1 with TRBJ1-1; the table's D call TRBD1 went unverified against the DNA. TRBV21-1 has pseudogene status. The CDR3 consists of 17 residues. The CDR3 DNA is TGTGCCAGCAGCAAAAGGGGCCCCTGGATCATGAACACTGAAGCTTTCTTT. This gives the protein CASSKRGPWIMNTEAFF.

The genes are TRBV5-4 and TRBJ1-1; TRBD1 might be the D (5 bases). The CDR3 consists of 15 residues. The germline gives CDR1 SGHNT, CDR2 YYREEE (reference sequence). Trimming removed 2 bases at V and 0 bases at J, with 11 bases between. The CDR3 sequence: CASSFVQGLNTEAFF. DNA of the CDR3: TGTGCCAGCAGCTTTGTTCAGGGATTGAACACTGAAGCTTTCTTT. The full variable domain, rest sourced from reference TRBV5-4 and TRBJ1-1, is ETGVTQSPTHLIKTRGQQVTLRCSSQSGHNTVSWYQQALGQGPQFIFQYYREEENGRGNFPPRFSGLQFPNYSSELNVNALELDDSALYLCASSFVQGLNTEAFFGQGTRLTVV.

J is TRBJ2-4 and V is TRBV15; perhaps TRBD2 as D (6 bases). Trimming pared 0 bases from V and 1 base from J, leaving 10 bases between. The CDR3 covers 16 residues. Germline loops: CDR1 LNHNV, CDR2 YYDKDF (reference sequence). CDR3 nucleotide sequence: TGTGCCACCAGCAGAGATTTTGGAGGGGCCAAAAACATTCAGTACTTC. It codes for CATSRDFGGAKNIQYF.

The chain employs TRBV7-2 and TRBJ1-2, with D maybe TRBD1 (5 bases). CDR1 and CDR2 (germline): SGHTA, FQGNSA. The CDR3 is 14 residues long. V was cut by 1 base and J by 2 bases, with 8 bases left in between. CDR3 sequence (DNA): TGTGCCAGCAGCTTAGTGGGGACGAACTATGGCTACACCTTC. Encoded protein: CASSLVGTNYGYTF.

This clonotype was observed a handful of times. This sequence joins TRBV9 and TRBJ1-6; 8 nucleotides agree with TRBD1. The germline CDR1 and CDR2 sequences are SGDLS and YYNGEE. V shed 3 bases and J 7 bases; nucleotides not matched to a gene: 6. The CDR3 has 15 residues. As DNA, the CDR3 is TGTGCCAGCAGCGGCACAGGGGGTCAAAATTCACCCCTCCACTTT. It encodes CASSGTGGQNSPLHF.

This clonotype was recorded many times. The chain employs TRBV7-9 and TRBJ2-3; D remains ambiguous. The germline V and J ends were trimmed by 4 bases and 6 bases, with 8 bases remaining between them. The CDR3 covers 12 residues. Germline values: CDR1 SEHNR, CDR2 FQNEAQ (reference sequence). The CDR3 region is CASSSDQDTQYF. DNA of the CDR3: TGTGCCAGCAGCTCGGATCAGGATACGCAGTATTTT.

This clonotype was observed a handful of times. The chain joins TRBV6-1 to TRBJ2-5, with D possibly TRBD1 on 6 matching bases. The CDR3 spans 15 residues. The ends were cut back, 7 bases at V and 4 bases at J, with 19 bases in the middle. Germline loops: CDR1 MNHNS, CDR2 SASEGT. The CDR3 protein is CASTFIRGLGETQYF. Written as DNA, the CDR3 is TGTGCCAGCACCTTTATCAGGGGTTTGGGAGAGACCCAGTACTTC.

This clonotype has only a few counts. CDR3 sequence: CASSRGSGNTGELFF. The CDR3 nucleotides are TGTGCCAGCTCACGAGGCTCCGGGAACACCGGGGAGCTGTTTTTT. V gene TRBV18 combines with J gene TRBJ2-2; D gene unclear. The CDR3 totals 15 residues. Germline CDR1 KGHSH, CDR2 LQKENI. The V end was cut by 4 bases, the J end by 1 base, with 10 bases between.

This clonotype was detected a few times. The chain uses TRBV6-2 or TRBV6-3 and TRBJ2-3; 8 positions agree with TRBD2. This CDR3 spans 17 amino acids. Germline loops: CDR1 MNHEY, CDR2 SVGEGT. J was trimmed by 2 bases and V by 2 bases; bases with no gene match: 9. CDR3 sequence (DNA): TGTGCCAGCAGTTACCCGATAGCGGGGCCTAACACAGATACGCAGTATTTT. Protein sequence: CASSYPIAGPNTDTQYF.

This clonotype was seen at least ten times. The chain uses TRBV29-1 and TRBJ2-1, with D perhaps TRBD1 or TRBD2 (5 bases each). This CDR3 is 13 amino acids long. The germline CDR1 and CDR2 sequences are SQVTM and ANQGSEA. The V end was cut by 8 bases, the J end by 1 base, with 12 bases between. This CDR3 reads CSWLGESYNEQFF. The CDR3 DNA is TGCAGCTGGCTGGGGGAATCCTACAATGAGCAGTTCTTC.

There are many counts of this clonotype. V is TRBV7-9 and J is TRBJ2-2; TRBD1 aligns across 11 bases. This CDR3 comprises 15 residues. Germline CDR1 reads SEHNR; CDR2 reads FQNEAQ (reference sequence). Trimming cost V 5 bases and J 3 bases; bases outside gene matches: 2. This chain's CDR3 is CASSPGQGDTGELFF. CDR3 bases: TGTGCCAGCAGCCCGGGACAGGGGGACACCGGGGAGCTGTTTTTT.

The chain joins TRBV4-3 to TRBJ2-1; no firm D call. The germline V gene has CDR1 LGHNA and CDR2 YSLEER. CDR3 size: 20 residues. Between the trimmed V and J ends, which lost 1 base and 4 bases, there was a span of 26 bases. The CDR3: CASSQARFRAALLFYNEQFF. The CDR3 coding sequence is TGCGCCAGCAGCCAAGCCCGATTCCGGGCGGCGCTCCTCTTTTACAATGAGCAGTTCTTC.

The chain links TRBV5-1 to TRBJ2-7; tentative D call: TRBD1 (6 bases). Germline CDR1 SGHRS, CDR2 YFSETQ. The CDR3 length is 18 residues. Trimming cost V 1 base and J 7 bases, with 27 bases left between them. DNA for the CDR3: TGCGCCAGCAGCTTGCAGGTTGGAGAGGGCAGGGGTCACCGGGAGCAGTACGTC. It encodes CASSLQVGEGRGHREQYV.

CDR3 in amino acids: CASSLTRDADTQYF. Written as DNA, the CDR3 is TGTGCCAGCAGCTTAACCCGGGACGCAGATACGCAGTATTTT. V and J are TRBV7-9 and TRBJ2-3; D may match TRBD1 or TRBD2 (5 bases each). Trimming left V 2 bases short and J 4 bases short, with 10 bases between. CDR1 and CDR2 from the germline V gene are SEHNR and FQNEAQ (reference sequence). The CDR3 is 14 residues long.

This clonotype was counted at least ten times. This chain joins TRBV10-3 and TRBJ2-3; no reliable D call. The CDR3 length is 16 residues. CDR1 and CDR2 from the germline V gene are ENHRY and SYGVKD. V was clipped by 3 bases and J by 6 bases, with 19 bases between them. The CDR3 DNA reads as TGTGCCATCAGTGAAACGAGGCTGGTTTCCACGGATACGCAGTATTTT. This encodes CAISETRLVSTDTQYF.

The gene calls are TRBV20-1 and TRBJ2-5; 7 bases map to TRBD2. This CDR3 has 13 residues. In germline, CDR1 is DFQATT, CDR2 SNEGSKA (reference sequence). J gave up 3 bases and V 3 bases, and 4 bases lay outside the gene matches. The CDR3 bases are TGCAGTGCTAGGCCGGGGAGGGAAGAGACCCAGTACTTC. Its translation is CSARPGREETQYF.